This entry concerns a single T cell receptor (beta chain). The PCR was carried out with 60 Vbeta primers and 13 Jbeta primers. TCRdb keeps only in-frame clones here, not all; method: immunoSEQ multiplex PCR. The repertoire has 40,000 or so clones, around 68% of them found once; the top ten carry nearly 4%. This entry comes from a study of cytomegalovirus exposure and HLA in healthy donors. The germline V gene has CDR1 SGHVS and CDR2 FNYEAQ. The V end lost 3 bases, the J end lost 0 bases, and 3 bases lay between the germline ends. The CDR3 runs 13 residues. The V call is TRBV7-6, the J call TRBJ1-5, with unresolved D. The source material was PBMCs. The receptor was derived from a man aged 35-49 years in good health and CMV-seronegative. The CDR3 DNA follows: TGTGCCAGCAGCTTCAATAGCAATCAGCCCCAGCATTTT. Amino acid sequence: CASSFNSNQPQHF.